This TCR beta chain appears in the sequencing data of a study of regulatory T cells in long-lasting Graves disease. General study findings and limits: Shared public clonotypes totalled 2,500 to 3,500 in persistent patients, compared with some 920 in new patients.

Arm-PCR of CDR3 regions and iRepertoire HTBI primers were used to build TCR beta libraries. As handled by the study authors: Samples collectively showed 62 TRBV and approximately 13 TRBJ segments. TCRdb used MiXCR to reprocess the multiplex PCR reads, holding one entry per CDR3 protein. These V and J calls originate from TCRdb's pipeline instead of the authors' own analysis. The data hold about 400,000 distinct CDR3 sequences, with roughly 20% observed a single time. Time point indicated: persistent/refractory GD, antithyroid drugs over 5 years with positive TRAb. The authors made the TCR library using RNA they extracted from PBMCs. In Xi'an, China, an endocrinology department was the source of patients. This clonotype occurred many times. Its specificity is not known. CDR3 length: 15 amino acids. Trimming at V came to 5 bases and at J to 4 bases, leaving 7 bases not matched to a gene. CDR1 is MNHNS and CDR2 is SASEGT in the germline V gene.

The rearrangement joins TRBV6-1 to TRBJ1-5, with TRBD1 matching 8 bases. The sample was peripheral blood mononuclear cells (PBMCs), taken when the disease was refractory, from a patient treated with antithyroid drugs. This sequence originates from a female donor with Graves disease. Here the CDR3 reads CASSTNRQGNQPQHF. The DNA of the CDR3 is TGTGCCAGCAGTACTAATCGACAGGGGAATCAGCCCCAGCATTTT.